This T cell receptor beta chain was obtained from a study of PD-1 blockade in classical Hodgkin lymphoma. Study-level points and caveats: Baseline TCR diversity was reportedly lower in newly diagnosed patients than healthy donors. Factors driving the repertoire differences, possibly disease activity or prior therapy, remain undefined. Baseline diversity in complete responders resembled that of newly diagnosed patients.

From germline, CDR1 is SGHVS and CDR2 FQNEAQ. V trimming: 5 bases; J trimming: 5 bases; junction bases outside the gene matches: 7. This CDR3 is 16 amino acids long. Time point specified: cycle 4 day 1 (C4D1), after 6 weeks of nivolumab. No patient escaped relapse after autologous stem cell transplantation, and brentuximab vedotin exposure varied. Some clones are missing from TCRdb's copy, which holds only in-frame ones; the method was immunoSEQ multiplex PCR. The sample lists under 25,000 clones, roughly 70% occurring once. This clone was recorded only once. Its specificity is unknown. This receptor was taken from a human donor with classical Hodgkin lymphoma. The chain recombines TRBV7-8 with TRBJ2-6; 9 positions agree with TRBD2. This specimen was peripheral blood mononuclear cells (PBMCs), taken before the fourth cycle of nivolumab. The CDR3 region has the DNA TGTGCCAGCAGCCCCGCGGGGGGGAAGAGGGCCAACGTCCTGACTTTC. It is translated as CASSPAGGKRANVLTF.